This is a list of T cell receptor beta chains from one sample in a study of CD8+CD57+ T cells in acquired aplastic anemia. A single record per CDR3 protein comes from TCRdb applying MiXCR to the reads. The data hold over 150,000 distinct CDR3 sequences, with about 54% observed a single time. Sequencing was performed on sorted CD4+, CD8+, or CD8+CD57+ T cells (not recorded which) from PBMCs. The receptors here all came from a human donor with aplastic anemia. Each CDR3 is given with its conserved first and last residue. Each record gives: V gene, CDR3 length, J gene, clone size, D gene, CDR3 protein, CDR3 DNA. A D gene is named only where the DNA matches it firmly. Not all rows give a size; the values are once, few, many and, for expanded clones, a class.

TRBV7-6	13	TRBJ1-2	few	TRBD1	CASRGQANYGYTF	TGTGCCAGCAGGGGACAGGCCAACTATGGCTACACCTTC
TRBV19	11	TRBJ2-1	.	.	CATTSYNEQFF	TGTGCCACCACTTCCTACAATGAGCAGTTCTTC
TRBV10-3	16	TRBJ1-3	many	TRBD1	CAGIGDRTHSGNTIYF	TGTGCCGGGATAGGGGACAGGACCCACTCTGGAAACACCATATATTTT
TRBV7-2	15	TRBJ2-7	.	TRBD1	CASSFDRVSSYEQYF	TGTGCCAGCAGCTTTGACAGGGTTAGCTCCTACGAGCAGTACTTC
TRBV2	13	TRBJ1-6	once	.	CASKETVNSPLHF	TGTGCCAGCAAAGAGACAGTTAATTCACCCCTCCACTTT
TRBV5-1	15	TRBJ1-4	many	.	CASSLTPGLQEKLFF	TGCGCCAGCAGCCTAACCCCGGGACTGCAGGAAAAACTGTTTTTT
TRBV15	13	TRBJ1-5	once	.	CATSRASNQPQHF	TGTGCCACGAGCCGGGCCTCAAATCAGCCCCAGCATTTT
TRBV12-3/TRBV12-4	17	TRBJ2-7	.	TRBD2	CASSIRASGMRAYEQYF	TGTGCCAGTAGTATTAGGGCTAGCGGGATGAGGGCCTACGAGCAGTACTTC
TRBV6-1	16	TRBJ2-1	few	TRBD2	CASSAPGSGGHREQFF	TGTGCCAGCAGTGCCCCCGGTAGCGGGGGTCACAGGGAGCAGTTCTTC
TRBV5-1	13	TRBJ1-1	many	.	CASSLDTGPEAFF	TGCGCCAGCAGCTTGGACACAGGGCCTGAAGCTTTCTTT
TRBV18	14	TRBJ2-7	.	TRBD1	CASSLSDRADEQYF	TGTGCCAGCTCATTATCGGACAGGGCAGACGAGCAGTACTTC
TRBV2	12	TRBJ1-1	.	TRBD1	CASHSGTGRPFF	TGTGCCAGCCACTCCGGGACAGGTAGACCTTTCTTT
TRBV25-1	18	TRBJ1-2	few	.	CASSPGPPSLEDPYGYTF	TGTGCCAGCTCACCAGGGCCCCCCTCCCTGGAGGACCCTTATGGCTACACCTTC
TRBV11-2	18	TRBJ2-3	.	TRBD2	CASSLEVGSGGSTDTQYF	TGTGCCAGCAGCTTAGAGGTCGGTAGCGGGGGTAGCACAGATACGCAGTATTTT
TRBV9	12	TRBJ1-1	once	.	CASSAYNTEAFF	TGTGCCAGCAGCGCGTATAACACTGAAGCTTTCTTT
TRBV20-1	14	TRBJ2-7	.	TRBD2	CSARGSGGFYEQYF	TGCAGTGCTAGGGGCAGCGGGGGGTTCTACGAGCAGTACTTC
TRBV25-1	15	TRBJ2-7	.	TRBD1	CASSLGQGSYNEQYF	TGTGCCAGCAGTCTGGGACAGGGATCGTACAACGAGCAGTACTTC
TRBV29-1	13	TRBJ1-1	.	.	CSVEVSPNTEAFF	TGCAGCGTTGAAGTTTCCCCGAACACTGAAGCTTTCTTT
TRBV12-3/TRBV12-4	16	TRBJ2-7	.	.	CASSPRRVRLLEEQHF	TGTGCCAGCTCACCAAGGCGGGTCCGGTTGCTTGAGGAGCAGCACTTC
TRBV10-1	17	TRBJ2-3	.	.	CASSGNTRGSSYNEQYF	TGCGCCAGCAGCGGGAATACCCGGGGGAGCTCCTACAATGAGCAGTATTTT
TRBV11-2	17	TRBJ2-7	many	TRBD1	CASSLDIGTGGIDEQYF	TGTGCCAGCAGCTTAGACATAGGGACAGGGGGAATCGACGAGCAGTACTTC
TRBV19	17	TRBJ2-1	many	TRBD2	CASSISVGTKINNEQFF	TGTGCCAGTAGTATATCCGTCGGGACTAAGATAAACAATGAGCAGTTCTTC
TRBV7-9	14	TRBJ2-3	.	.	CASSLSLSTDTQYF	TGTGCCAGCAGCTTATCTCTCAGCACAGATACGCAGTATTTT
TRBV7-6	15	TRBJ2-2	many	TRBD2	CASSIAGTNTGELFF	TGTGCCAGCAGCATAGCGGGTACGAACACCGGGGAGCTGTTTTTT
TRBV2	14	TRBJ2-7	.	TRBD2	CASTWERGVGEQYF	TGTGCCAGCACCTGGGAGCGGGGGGTAGGCGAGCAGTACTTC
TRBV7-9	14	TRBJ1-2	many	.	CASSLVSGPYGYTF	TGTGCCAGCAGCTTAGTTTCGGGGCCTTATGGCTACACCTTC
TRBV9	17	TRBJ1-3	many	TRBD1	CASSLRQGAFSGNTIYF	TGTGCCAGCAGCCTACGACAGGGGGCCTTCTCTGGAAACACCATATATTTT
TRBV6-1	14	TRBJ1-2	many	.	CASSEPEGSYGYTF	TGTGCCAGCAGTGAGCCTGAAGGGAGCTATGGCTACACCTTC
TRBV24-1	17	TRBJ2-3	.	TRBD2	CATSEWDYGLGTDTQYF	TGTGCCACCAGTGAATGGGACTACGGATTGGGCACAGATACGCAGTATTTT
TRBV27	17	TRBJ1-2	few	.	CASSLRGQTAGFYGYTF	TGTGCCAGCAGTTTACGGGGACAAACAGCCGGCTTCTATGGCTACACCTTC
TRBV6-1	15	TRBJ2-1	many	.	CASSEEGGGWNEQFF	TGTGCCAGCAGTGAAGAGGGAGGGGGTTGGAATGAGCAGTTCTTC
TRBV6-5	14	TRBJ1-2	many	.	CASSYPPGYYGYTF	TGTGCCAGCAGTTACCCCCCAGGGTACTATGGCTACACCTTC
TRBV15	15	TRBJ2-1	.	TRBD1	CATSKDRPQLNEQFF	TGTGCCACCAGCAAGGACAGGCCTCAATTAAATGAGCAGTTCTTC
TRBV19	15	TRBJ1-6	many	.	CASSPNSREYSPLHF	TGTGCCAGTAGTCCTAACTCCCGGGAATACTCACCCCTCCACTTT
TRBV19	14	TRBJ1-4	.	.	CASSITGPDEKLFF	TGTGCCAGTAGTATAACAGGGCCCGATGAAAAACTGTTTTTT
TRBV4-1	18	TRBJ1-2	.	.	CASSQDPVWSEANYGYTF	TGCGCCAGCAGCCAAGACCCCGTCTGGTCCGAAGCTAACTATGGCTACACCTTC
TRBV11-1	17	TRBJ2-7	once	.	CASSLAEGDVSLYEQYF	TGTGCCAGCAGCTTAGCGGAGGGGGACGTAAGCCTTTACGAGCAGTACTTC
TRBV15	14	TRBJ2-7	few	.	CATSRSQGGYEQYF	TGTGCCACCAGCAGATCCCAGGGGGGATACGAGCAGTACTTC
TRBV29-1	12	TRBJ1-2	.	.	CSVVWGTYGYTF	TGCAGCGTTGTTTGGGGGACCTATGGCTACACCTTC
TRBV7-9	14	TRBJ1-1	many	TRBD1	CASSHRDRAGEAFF	TGTGCCAGCAGCCACCGGGACAGGGCGGGTGAAGCTTTCTTT
TRBV10-3	14	TRBJ1-1	.	.	CAISEFEVGTEAFF	TGTGCCATCAGTGAGTTCGAGGTGGGCACTGAAGCTTTCTTT
TRBV20-1	19	TRBJ2-1	few	.	CSARKLGSTPISSYNEQFF	TGCAGTGCTAGAAAATTGGGTTCGACACCAATTAGCTCCTACAATGAGCAGTTCTTC
TRBV5-4	12	TRBJ1-5	.	TRBD1	CASSLGTGPQHF	TGTGCCAGCAGCTTGGGGACAGGGCCCCAGCATTTT
TRBV20-1	16	TRBJ2-7	few	TRBD2	CSASGTSGQGSYEQYF	TGCAGTGCTTCCGGGACTAGCGGCCAAGGCTCCTACGAGCAGTACTTC
TRBV5-1	14	TRBJ2-7	once	TRBD1	CASSLRTGDDEQYF	TGCGCCAGCAGCTTGAGGACAGGGGACGACGAGCAGTACTTC
TRBV20-1	13	TRBJ2-7	many	.	CSARDRYSYEQYF	TGCAGTGCTAGAGATCGATACTCCTACGAGCAGTACTTC
TRBV29-1	13	TRBJ1-4	.	TRBD1	CSVAGGTNEKLFF	TGCAGCGTTGCAGGGGGGACTAATGAAAAACTGTTTTTT
TRBV7-9	13	TRBJ2-1	.	.	CASSGSGPNEQFF	TGTGCCAGCAGCGGAAGCGGTCCCAATGAGCAGTTCTTC
TRBV5-6	15	TRBJ2-2	many	TRBD1	CASSFGTANTGELFF	TGTGCCAGCAGCTTCGGGACAGCGAACACCGGGGAGCTGTTTTTT